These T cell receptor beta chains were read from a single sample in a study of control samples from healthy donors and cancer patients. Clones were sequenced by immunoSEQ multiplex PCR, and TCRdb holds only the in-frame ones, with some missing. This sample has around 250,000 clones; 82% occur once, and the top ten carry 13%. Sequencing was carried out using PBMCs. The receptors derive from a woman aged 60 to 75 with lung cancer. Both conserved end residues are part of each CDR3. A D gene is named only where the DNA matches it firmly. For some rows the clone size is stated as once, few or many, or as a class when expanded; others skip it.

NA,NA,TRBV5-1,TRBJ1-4,TGCGCCAGCAGTACGGGGGGTAATGAAAAACTGTTTTTT,CASSTGGNEKLFF
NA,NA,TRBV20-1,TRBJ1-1,TGCAGTGCTAGTGGTTCCAGAACCCGTATTGAAGCTTTCTTT,CSASGSRTRIEAFF
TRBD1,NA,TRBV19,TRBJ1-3,TGTGCCAGTAGTTTCCAGGGGGCAACAGGAAACACCATATATTTT,CASSFQGATGNTIYF
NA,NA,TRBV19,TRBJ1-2,TGTGCCAGTAGCGAGGGACGGAACTATGGCTACACCTTC,CASSEGRNYGYTF
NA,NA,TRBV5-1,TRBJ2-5,TGCGCCAGCAGCTTGGAGGCAGGGTTTGGGACCCAGTACTTC,CASSLEAGFGTQYF
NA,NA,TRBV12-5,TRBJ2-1,TGTGCTAGTGTTCGGGACACCGCCTACAATGAGCAGTTCTTC,CASVRDTAYNEQFF
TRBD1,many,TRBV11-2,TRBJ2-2,TGTGCCAGCAGCCGACAGGGGTACACCGGGGAGCTGTTTTTT,CASSRQGYTGELFF
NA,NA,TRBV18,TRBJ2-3,TGTGCCAGCTCAGTCCGGCAGGCAGATACGCAGTATTTT,CASSVRQADTQYF
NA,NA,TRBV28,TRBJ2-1,TGTGCCGCGACGGGACCGCGACACAATGAGCAGTTCTTC,CAATGPRHNEQFF
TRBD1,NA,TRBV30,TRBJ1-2,TGTGCCTGGAGTAGGGACAGGAGTGGCTACACCTTC,CAWSRDRSGYTF
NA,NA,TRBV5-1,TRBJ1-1,TGCGCCAGCAGTACCGGGGATCCACCGAACACTGAAGCTTTCTTT,CASSTGDPPNTEAFF
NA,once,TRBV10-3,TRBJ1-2,TGTGCCATACCAAAAGAGGCCGGAAACTCCTATGGCTACACCTTC,CAIPKEAGNSYGYTF
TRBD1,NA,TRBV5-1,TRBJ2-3,TGCGCCAGCAGCTTAACAGGGGATTACACAGATACGCAGTATTTT,CASSLTGDYTDTQYF
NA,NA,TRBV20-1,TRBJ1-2,TGCAGTGCCAAAGACGGCTATGGCTACACCTTC,CSAKDGYGYTF
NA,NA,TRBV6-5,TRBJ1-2,TGTGCCAGCAGGCCCGCAGGGTCTAACTATGGCTACACCTTC,CASRPAGSNYGYTF
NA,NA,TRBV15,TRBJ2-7,TGTGCCACCAGCAGGAACCAGGGATACGAGCAGTACTTC,CATSRNQGYEQYF
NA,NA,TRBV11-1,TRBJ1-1,TGTGCCAGCAGCCTGCGCCTGTCGGACACTGAAGCTTTCTTT,CASSLRLSDTEAFF